This passage covers 23 T cell receptor beta chains from one sample sequenced in a study of blood T cell repertoires in COVID-19. Clones were read by immunoSEQ multiplex PCR, and TCRdb kept only the in-frame ones, dropping some. The data hold about 34,000 clones, with over 60% observed a single time. Sequencing was carried out using peripheral blood. These TCRs come from a human donor in a cohort sampled during active COVID-19.

V usage is TRBV3-1 (or the pseudogene TRBV3-2) and J usage is TRBJ2-1; 16 bases match TRBD2. Germline V CDR1 and CDR2: LGHDT, YNNKEL (reference sequence). The ends lost 4 bases at V and 9 bases at J; junction bases unmatched: 12. The CDR3 totals 18 residues. The CDR3 DNA follows: TGTGCCAGCAGCCCGGGACTAGCGGGAGGGCCCGCGCGGGGTGAGCAGTTCTTC. It encodes CASSPGLAGGPARGEQFF.

The rearrangement uses TRBV9 and TRBJ2-1; 7 bases map to TRBD2. The V segment lost 0 bases and the J segment 5 bases; nucleotides outside the gene matches: 8. CDR1 is SGDLS and CDR2 is YYNGEE in the germline V gene. The CDR3 length is 16 residues. The CDR3 protein is CASSVGPSGSNNEQFF. CDR3 nucleotides: TGTGCCAGCAGCGTAGGGCCTAGCGGTTCAAACAATGAGCAGTTCTTC.

The rearrangement uses TRBV14 and TRBJ1-3; 8 bases map to TRBD1. Losses at the gene ends were 3 bases for V and 4 bases for J; bases not matched to a gene: 5. The CDR3 covers 15 residues. From germline, CDR1 is SGHDN and CDR2 FVKESK. The CDR3 DNA reads as TGTGCCAGCAGCCATAGACAGGGGACGGGAAACACCATATATTTT. It yields the protein CASSHRQGTGNTIYF.

Here the CDR3 DNA reads TGTGCCAGCAATTTTCATGACAGGGCCTACGAGCAGTACTTC. Protein product: CASNFHDRAYEQYF. The chain couples TRBV28 to TRBJ2-7; 7 nucleotides align to TRBD1. CDR1 and CDR2 (germline): MDHEN, SYDVKM. J gave up 2 bases and V 7 bases, and 8 bases lay outside the gene matches. This CDR3 has 14 amino acids.

The genes are TRBV5-8 and TRBJ1-5; 7 bases are a match to TRBD1. Germline values: CDR1 SGHTS, CDR2 YDEGEE. Unmatched junction bases numbered 10, after V lost 7 bases and J lost 3 bases. This CDR3 region has 15 residues. This CDR3 is CASGRQGTLNQPQHF. In DNA, the CDR3 is TGTGCCAGCGGACGACAGGGCACCCTCAATCAGCCCCAGCATTTT.

This clone turned up a few times. The V gene is TRBV11-2, the J gene TRBJ1-3, with D unresolved. Trimming shortened V by 5 bases and J by 3 bases, and 14 bases separated the two germline ends. The CDR3 is 15 residues long. Germline V lookup: CDR1 SGHAT, CDR2 FQNNGV. CDR3 loop: CASSELGGLGNTIYF. In nucleotides, the CDR3 is TGTGCCAGCAGCGAGCTTGGAGGGCTTGGAAACACCATATATTTT.

The chain joins TRBV6-1 to TRBJ2-1; 11 bases align to TRBD1. This CDR3 region has 19 residues. V shed 1 base and J 0 bases; nucleotides not matched to a gene: 8. The germline gives CDR1 MNHNS, CDR2 SASEGT. The CDR3 protein is CASSEETGTGGSSYNEQFF. CDR3 nucleotides: TGTGCCAGCAGTGAAGAGACCGGGACAGGGGGATCCTCCTACAATGAGCAGTTCTTC.

This rearrangement joins TRBV7-2 to TRBJ2-1; 11 bases agree with TRBD2. The CDR3 sequence is 17 residues long. The ends lost 4 bases at V and 11 bases at J; junction bases unmatched: 16. From germline, CDR1 is SGHTA and CDR2 FQGNSA. CDR3: CASSSSLLAGVDNQQFF. In DNA form, the CDR3 reads TGTGCCAGCAGCTCTTCCCTACTAGCGGGAGTAGATAATCAGCAGTTCTTC.

V is TRBV7-9 and J is TRBJ2-5; D remains unclear. The CDR3 runs 14 residues. Trimming stripped 1 base from V and 0 bases from J, with 6 bases between. Per the germline V gene, CDR1 is SEHNR and CDR2 is FQNEAQ (reference sequence). DNA for the CDR3: TGTGCCAGCAGCTTAGGCCAGAACCAAGAGACCCAGTACTTC. Translated, it gives CASSLGQNQETQYF.

The table lists this clone with a count of one. This chain connects TRBV27 to TRBJ1-4; 8 nucleotides align to TRBD1. In germline, CDR1 is MNHEY, CDR2 SMNVEV (reference sequence). The V gene end was trimmed by 8 bases and the J gene end by 5 bases; junction bases not matched to a gene: 10. This CDR3 is 15 amino acids long. In nucleotides, the CDR3 is TGTGCCAGCCGGGCAGGGGGCGGAGGAAATGAAAAACTGTTTTTT. It translates to CASRAGGGGNEKLFF. The full variable domain, with the rest looked up from reference TRBV27 and TRBJ1-4, is EAQVTQNPRYLITVTGKKLTVTCSQNMNHEYMSWYRQDPGLGLRQIYYSMNVEVTDKGDVPEGYKVSRKEKRNFPLILESPSPNQTSLYFCASRAGGGGNEKLFFGSGTQLSVL.

The chain joins TRBV3-1 (or the pseudogene TRBV3-2) to TRBJ2-3; 12 nucleotides agree with TRBD2. CDR3 length: 16 amino acids. V lost 2 bases, J lost 3 bases, and 3 bases stayed unmatched. CDR1 and CDR2 (germline): LGHDT, YNNKEL (reference sequence). CDR3 sequence (DNA): TGTGCCAGCAGCCAAACTAGCGGGGGGCCTACAGATACGCAGTATTTT. This sequence encodes CASSQTSGGPTDTQYF.

In this sample, this clone turned up a few times. This chain uses TRBV4-1 with TRBJ2-2; D is perhaps TRBD2 (7 bases). The V and J ends lost 1 base and 6 bases respectively, with 15 bases between them. CDR1 and CDR2 (germline): MGHRA, YSYEKL. This CDR3 contains 16 residues. The CDR3 loop reads CASSQVGRGGPGELFF. CDR3 DNA sequence: TGCGCCAGCAGCCAAGTAGGCAGGGGAGGGCCCGGGGAGCTGTTTTTT.

There are a few counts of this clone. The rearrangement links TRBV6-5 to TRBJ1-2; D gene unclear. CDR3 length equals 16 residues. Germline V gene data show CDR1 as MNHEY and CDR2 as SVGAGI. Trimming pared 0 bases from V and 2 bases from J, leaving 13 bases between. The CDR3 loop is CASSYSRAGPNYGYTF. The DNA for the CDR3 is TGTGCCAGCAGTTACTCAAGGGCGGGCCCGAACTATGGCTACACCTTC.

This clone was seen only a few times. The rearrangement uses TRBV6-6 and TRBJ2-2, with 9 bases identical to TRBD1. V shed 5 bases, J shed 6 bases, and the junction held 13 bases outside the gene matches. CDR1 MNHNY and CDR2 SVGAGI come from the germline V gene (reference sequence). The CDR3 runs 17 residues. The CDR3 loop is CASSPALTGGWPGELFF. The CDR3 nucleotides are TGTGCCAGCAGTCCCGCCTTAACAGGGGGCTGGCCCGGGGAGCTGTTTTTT.

This clone was seen only once. The chain recombines TRBV4-2 with TRBJ2-7, with 10 bases lining up with TRBD1. The length of the CDR3 is 15 residues. Per the germline V gene, CDR1 is LGHNA and CDR2 is YNFKEQ. V trimming: 6 bases; J trimming: 1 base; junction bases outside the gene matches: 6. CDR3 residues: CASSEPGQGSYEQYF. For the CDR3, the DNA is TGTGCCAGCAGTGAACCGGGACAGGGGTCCTACGAGCAGTACTTC.

The chain carries TRBV5-1 and TRBJ1-2; TRBD1 agrees at 10 bases. CDR1 is SGHRS, CDR2 YFSETQ, per germline. The CDR3 contains 13 residues. The V gene end was trimmed by 4 bases and the J gene end by 8 bases; junction bases not matched to a gene: 5. The CDR3 DNA reads as TGCGCCAGCAGCCCTCTGACAGGGGGCGGCTACACCTTC. As protein: CASSPLTGGGYTF.

The chain employs TRBV6-2 or TRBV6-3 and TRBJ2-5, with 7 bases lining up with TRBD1. Trimming at V came to 6 bases and at J to 3 bases, leaving 10 bases not matched to a gene. Germline V gene data show CDR1 as MNHEY and CDR2 as SVGEGT. The CDR3 runs to 15 residues. The CDR3 loop is CASRPRDSYKETQYF. The CDR3 nucleotides are TGTGCCAGCAGGCCTCGGGACAGCTATAAAGAGACCCAGTACTTC.

A single count supports this clone. The chain uses TRBV6-5 and TRBJ2-3; TRBD2 aligns across 7 bases. Germline CDR1 reads MNHEY; CDR2 reads SVGAGI. The V gene end was trimmed by 7 bases and the J gene end by 1 base; junction bases not matched to a gene: 8. CDR3 length: 15 residues. CDR3 DNA sequence: TGTGCCAGCAACCCGGGAGGACATCGCACAGATACGCAGTATTTT. This translates into CASNPGGHRTDTQYF.

The V gene is TRBV5-6, the J gene TRBJ1-4; TRBD1 matches at 7 bases. The CDR3 extends over 13 amino acids. From germline, CDR1 is SGHDT and CDR2 YYEEEE. Trimming at V came to 4 bases and at J to 3 bases, leaving 0 bases not matched to a gene. The CDR3 is CASSGQANEKLFF. The CDR3 nucleotides read TGTGCCAGCAGCGGACAGGCTAATGAAAAACTGTTTTTT.

A note on this clone: The junction shows a germline mismatch at one end, possibly a read error. In DNA form, the CDR3 reads TGTGCCAGCACCTTAAGTCTGGTGGCTCTCAATTCACCCCTCCACTTT. Amino acids: CASTLSLVALNSPLHF. This sequence joins TRBV7-2 and TRBJ1-6; D ambiguous. In germline, CDR1 is SGHTA, CDR2 FQGNSA. CDR3 length equals 16 residues.

The rearrangement links TRBV7-9 to TRBJ2-2; the match to TRBD2 covers 8 bases. Germline assignment: CDR1 SEHNR and CDR2 FQNEAQ (reference sequence). Losses at the gene ends were 1 base for V and 4 bases for J; bases not matched to a gene: 11. The CDR3 consists of 18 residues. The CDR3 reads CASSLGVRLAGGTGELFF. CDR3 coding DNA: TGTGCCAGCAGCTTAGGGGTGAGGCTAGCGGGCGGCACCGGGGAGCTGTTTTTT.

This clone was seen once. The chain is built from TRBV7-2 and TRBJ2-2; 8 bases match TRBD1. The CDR3 contains 15 residues. The ends lost 6 bases at V and 1 base at J; junction bases unmatched: 4. Germline assignment: CDR1 SGHTA and CDR2 FQGNSA. DNA of the CDR3: TGTGCCAGCAGACCAACAGGGGGGAACACCGGGGAGCTGTTTTTT. Translating gives CASRPTGGNTGELFF.

The genes are TRBV24-1 and TRBJ2-3; TRBD1 agrees at 7 bases. The CDR3 has 17 residues. V was clipped by 3 bases and J by 2 bases; unmatched bases: 10. Germline V gene data show CDR1 as KGHDR and CDR2 as SFDVKD. CDR3 bases: TGTGCCACCAGTGATCGCGAGCTGGACAGGCCCACAGATACGCAGTATTTT. Protein sequence: CATSDRELDRPTDTQYF.